This T cell receptor (beta chain) comes out of a study of shared clonotypes between healthy human individuals. Across the whole study: Donor composition was a couple of women and a few men, aged 18 to 49.

Whole-study results and caveats: Sharing across four donors was highest in naive CD4 (approximately 5%) and lowest in memory CD8 (approximately 0.4%). Researchers sampled blood only, noting tissue repertoires likely differ. Since donors were few, the genetic and exposure-history diversity represented was limited.

Germline values: CDR1 SGHTA, CDR2 FQGNSA. V lost 5 bases, J lost 3 bases, and 13 bases lay in between. The CDR3 is made up of 14 amino acids. Clones were sequenced by immunoSEQ multiplex PCR, and TCRdb holds only the in-frame ones, with some missing. The data hold hundreds of thousands of clones, with over 65% observed a single time. The table lists this clone with many counts. Its antigen is undetermined. The rearrangement uses TRBV7-2 and TRBJ2-5, with D tentatively TRBD1 (6 bases). Sequencing was carried out using memory CD4+ T cells sorted from blood. Subset in this sample: CD45RA-negative fraction. The receptor was derived from a man aged 25 to 40 in good health. CDR3 nucleotides: TGTGCCAGCAGCAGCGCGTACAGGGAAGAGACCCAGTACTTC. Translated: CASSSAYREETQYF.